This is a list of T cell receptor beta chains from one sample in a study of blood T cell repertoires in COVID-19. Profiled with immunoSEQ multiplex PCR; TCRdb holds only in-frame clones, not every one. The sample has 200,000 to 300,000 clones; nearly 90% are singletons. Input material: peripheral blood. These receptors came from a woman under 40 with acute or convalescent COVID-19. Both conserved end residues are part of each CDR3. A D gene is named only where the DNA matches it firmly. Size is omitted from some rows. Given values are once, few, many or a class for expanded clones.

>TRBJ2-1|TRBD2|.|TRBV7-2
TGTGCCAGCAGCCCCAGCGGGAGGCGGATATACAATGAGCAGTTCTTC
CASSPSGRRIYNEQFF
>TRBJ2-2|TRBD2|.|TRBV25-1
TGTGCCAGTAGGGGCGGGAGGGGAGTCGGGGAGCTGTTTTTT
CASRGGRGVGELFF
>TRBJ1-4|.|.|TRBV30
TGTGCCTGGAGAGGAGGCGACAACGGACATGAAAAACTGTTTTTT
CAWRGGDNGHEKLFF
>TRBJ2-7|TRBD2|.|TRBV6-5
TGTGCCAGCAGAAGGACTAGCGGGGTCGACGAGCAGTACTTC
CASRRTSGVDEQYF
>TRBJ2-5|TRBD1|.|TRBV24-1
TGTGCCACCAGTGGGACAGGGGGCTTGGGGTGGGAGACCCAGTACTTC
CATSGTGGLGWETQYF
>TRBJ2-1|TRBD2|.|TRBV19
TGTGCCAGTAGGCTAATAGCGGGACTCAACAATGAGCAGTTCTTC
CASRLIAGLNNEQFF
>TRBJ2-7|TRBD2|.|TRBV7-2
TGTGCCAGCAGCTCAGTGGGGACTAGCGGGGATTACGAGCAGTACTTC
CASSSVGTSGDYEQYF
>TRBJ2-7|.|few|TRBV12-3/TRBV12-4
TGTGCCAGCAGTTTGGCTCAAACCTACGAGCAGTACTTC
CASSLAQTYEQYF
>TRBJ1-6|.|.|TRBV27
TGTGCCAGCAGTCCTCCGGGCCGGGGAAATTCACCCCTCCACTTT
CASSPPGRGNSPLHF
>TRBJ2-7|TRBD1|few|TRBV2
TGTGCCAGCAGTGAAGCTGGATGGTCGGGACAGACCTACGAGCAGTACTTC
CASSEAGWSGQTYEQYF
>TRBJ2-7|.|once|TRBV11-2
TGTGCCAGCAGCCCGGGGGGCGACGAGCAGTACTTC
CASSPGGDEQYF
>TRBJ2-1|TRBD2|few|TRBV28
TGTGCCAGCAGTCGTTGGCCTAGCGGGAGTTTTCCCTACAATGAGCAGTTCTTC
CASSRWPSGSFPYNEQFF
>TRBJ2-1|TRBD1|.|TRBV10-3
TGTGCCATCAGTGCCGCAAGGACAGGGGGGAATGAGCAGTTCTTC
CAISAARTGGNEQFF
>TRBJ2-3|TRBD1|.|TRBV5-1
TGCGCCAGCAGCTTGGAGGGGGCGACAGATACGCAGTATTTT
CASSLEGATDTQYF
>TRBJ1-6|TRBD1|.|TRBV7-9
TGTGCCAGCAGCTTAGCGGGACAGGGGAACTCACCCCTCCACTTT
CASSLAGQGNSPLHF
>TRBJ2-1|.|.|TRBV11-2
TGTGCCAGCAGGTTATCCCCGGGCTCCTACAATGAGCAGTTCTTC
CASRLSPGSYNEQFF
>TRBJ2-1|TRBD1|.|TRBV19
TGTGCCAGTAGTATAGCGGGACAGGGGCGTCATGAGCAGTTCTTC
CASSIAGQGRHEQFF
>TRBJ1-5|TRBD1|.|TRBV2
TGTGCCAGCGGGGAATACCGGGGACAGGGTGGTCAGCCCCAGCATTTT
CASGEYRGQGGQPQHF
>TRBJ1-5|.|.|TRBV9
TGTGCCAGCAGCGTCGACAGCGGGGGACAGCCCCAGCATTTT
CASSVDSGGQPQHF
>TRBJ2-1|TRBD2|.|TRBV10-1
TGCGCCAGCAGTGAGGGGGAGCGGGAGTGGACCTACAATGAGCAGTTCTTC
CASSEGEREWTYNEQFF
>TRBJ2-7|.|.|TRBV18
TGTGCCAGCTCACCTTTAGACACGTGGCAATGGTACGAGCAGTACTTC
CASSPLDTWQWYEQYF
>TRBJ1-2|.|.|TRBV10-2
TGCGCCACCGCCCTCGCAGGGGATTATGGCTACACCTTC
CATALAGDYGYTF
>TRBJ1-2|.|.|TRBV5-6
TGTGCCAGCAGGACAGCTAACTATGGCTACACCTTC
CASRTANYGYTF
>TRBJ2-5|TRBD2|.|TRBV14
TGTGCCAGCAGCCAAGCGGGAGGGCCGCTGGAGACCCAGTACTTC
CASSQAGGPLETQYF
>TRBJ1-1|.|.|TRBV5-1
TGCGCCAGCAGCTCGGTTCAGGGAGGCACTGAAGCTTTCTTT
CASSSVQGGTEAFF
>TRBJ1-2|.|.|TRBV30
TGTGCCTCTCCGGGGGGTAGGATCTATGGCTACACCTTC
CASPGGRIYGYTF
>TRBJ2-1|.|.|TRBV6-9
TGTGCCAGCAGTTATTTCCCCTATAACAATGAGCAGTTCTTC
CASSYFPYNNEQFF
>TRBJ2-5|TRBD2|.|TRBV29-1
TGCAGCGTTGGTCCTAGCGGGAGTTTTCAAGAGACCCAGTACTTC
CSVGPSGSFQETQYF
>TRBJ2-2|TRBD1|.|TRBV27
TGTGCCAGCAGTTCGCTAAGAACAGGGGCAGCCATCACCGGGGAGCTGTTTTTT
CASSSLRTGAAITGELFF
>TRBJ2-7|TRBD2|.|TRBV5-4
TGTGCCAGCAGCGGGGGACTAGAATTCGAGCAGTACTTC
CASSGGLEFEQYF
>TRBJ2-2|.|.|TRBV6-5
TGTGCCAGCAGCCGGGGCGGGGAGCTGTTTTTT
CASSRGGELFF
>TRBJ2-2|TRBD2|.|TRBV10-1
TGCGCCAGCAGTGATGGACCGGGACTAGCGTTCACCGGGGAGCTGTTTTTT
CASSDGPGLAFTGELFF
>TRBJ1-1|TRBD1|once|TRBV6-5
TGTGCCAGCAGAGGGACAGGGGACACTGAAGCTTTCTTT
CASRGTGDTEAFF
>TRBJ1-5|.|.|TRBV19
TGTGCCAGTAGTAACCGACAGCAAAATCAGCCCCAGCATTTT
CASSNRQQNQPQHF
>TRBJ1-1|.|.|TRBV29-1
TGCAGCGTTGAGGGGGGTTTTGAAGCTTTCTTT
CSVEGGFEAFF
>TRBJ1-1|TRBD1|.|TRBV5-4
TGTGCCAGCAGCGTTCCCGGGACAGTTGACACTGAAGCTTTCTTT
CASSVPGTVDTEAFF
>TRBJ2-1|TRBD2|.|TRBV6-6
TGTGCCAGCAGCGGAGGGAGGGCCGATGAGCAGTTCTTC
CASSGGRADEQFF
>TRBJ1-6|.|once|TRBV6-2/TRBV6-3
TGTGCCAGCAGCCCGACGGGTAATTCACCCCTCCACTTT
CASSPTGNSPLHF
>TRBJ2-1|TRBD2|.|TRBV7-6
TGTGCCAGCAGCTTATCGGGGGGATACAATGAGCAGTTCTTC
CASSLSGGYNEQFF
>TRBJ2-7|TRBD2|.|TRBV19
TGTGCCAGTAGTATAAAGCGGGGGTTTGTCGAGCAGTACTTC
CASSIKRGFVEQYF
>TRBJ1-2|.|.|TRBV5-5
TGTGCCAGCAGCCTAGGGGGGGAAATAAAGAATGGCTACACCTTC
CASSLGGEIKNGYTF
>TRBJ2-7|.|.|TRBV2
TGTGCCAGCAAAGGAACTAGCCCCTACGAGCAGTACTTC
CASKGTSPYEQYF
>TRBJ1-3|.|.|TRBV4-3
TGCGCCAGCAGCCAAGGGCTCCAGGGTTCTGTTTCTGGAAACACCATATATTTT
CASSQGLQGSVSGNTIYF
>TRBJ1-5|.|.|TRBV7-2
TGTGCCAGCAGCTTAGACAGAAATAGCAATCAGCCCCAGCATTTT
CASSLDRNSNQPQHF
>TRBJ1-2|TRBD1|.|TRBV6-2/TRBV6-3
TGTGCCAGCAGTTACTCGGTCACAGGGGAGGACTATGGCTACACCTTC
CASSYSVTGEDYGYTF
>TRBJ1-1|.|.|TRBV6-5
TGTGCCAGCATCTACAGGCTTTCCACTGAAGCTTTCTTT
CASIYRLSTEAFF
>TRBJ2-3|.|.|TRBV12-5
TGTGCTAGTGGTTTCATGAGTGGCTCGGCGGGACGGGCAGATACGCAGTATTTT
CASGFMSGSAGRADTQYF
>TRBJ2-1|.|once|TRBV5-1
TGCGCCAGCAGCTTGGCCCTGTTCAATGAGCAGTTCTTC
CASSLALFNEQFF
>TRBJ2-7|.|.|TRBV7-6
TGTGCCAGCAGCTTAGCCGGGGGACTCTCCTACGAGCAGTACTTC
CASSLAGGLSYEQYF
>TRBJ2-2|.|.|TRBV3-1/TRBV3-2
TGTGCCAGCAGCCAATTGAGAAACACCGGGGAGCTGTTTTTT
CASSQLRNTGELFF
>TRBJ2-3|.|.|TRBV5-4
TGTGCCAGCAGCTCCAGGGTGGCAGATACGCAGTATTTT
CASSSRVADTQYF
>TRBJ2-7|TRBD2|.|TRBV30
TGTGCCTGCCACCCTAGCGGGAGTGTCTACGAGCAGTACTTC
CACHPSGSVYEQYF
>TRBJ1-5|.|.|TRBV7-2
TGTGCCAGCAGCTTAGCGCGTATAGGCAATCAGCCCCAGCATTTT
CASSLARIGNQPQHF
>TRBJ1-2|.|.|TRBV10-1
TGCGCCAGCAGTGCGACGGGAGGCTATGGCTACACCTTC
CASSATGGYGYTF
>TRBJ2-1|TRBD1|.|TRBV6-5
TGTGCCAGCAGCTTGACAGGGAGCTCCTACAATGAGCAGTTCTTC
CASSLTGSSYNEQFF
>TRBJ2-3|TRBD2|.|TRBV9
TGTGCCAGCAGCGTAGCTAGCGGGAGAATCTCCACAGATACGCAGTATTTT
CASSVASGRISTDTQYF
>TRBJ2-7|.|few|TRBV5-1
TGCGCCAGCAGCTTTTTGTTGAGCTACGAGCAGTACTTC
CASSFLLSYEQYF
>TRBJ1-2|.|.|TRBV27
TGTGCCAGCAGTTCCTTTCTAGTAGGGGGAGATGGCTACACCTTC
CASSSFLVGGDGYTF